This T cell receptor beta chain was sequenced for a study of low-dose radiotherapy and immunotherapy resistance in tumors. On the study more broadly: Ipilimumab 1 mg/kg every six weeks, together with nivolumab 240 mg every two weeks, was given intravenously to patients.

This clonotype was detected ten times or more. V trimming: 7 bases; J trimming: 4 bases; junction bases outside the gene matches: 7. Germline V gives CDR1 DFQATT, CDR2 SNEGSKA (reference sequence). CDR3 size: 13 residues. The sample's time point: after trial treatment. Treatment in this sample: LDRT plus nivolumab, ipilimumab, low-dose cyclophosphamide and aspirin (RACIN trial). Alpha- and beta-chain coverage of first-strand cDNA came from TRAV- and TRBV-specific primers. TCRs underwent about 20 PCR cycles of amplification with a constant-region primer and V-primer adapter. TCRdb re-called the reads through MiXCR, storing one row per CDR3 protein. The table shows tens of thousands of distinct CDR3 sequences, with about 25% occurring only once.

The specimen comprised PBMCs, sampled after low-dose radiotherapy plus immunotherapy. The chain links TRBV20-1 to TRBJ1-2, with 9 bases that match TRBD1. The TCR originated in a male donor with prostate cancer. CDR3: CSVHRGRGYGYTF. CDR3 nucleotide sequence: TGCAGTGTTCACAGGGGGCGCGGCTATGGCTACACCTTC.